Reported below is one T cell receptor beta chain. This clone may be a read error of a much larger clone one base away. These data belong to a study of T cells in Graves' hyperthyroidism and ophthalmopathy. The CDR3 length is 15 residues. Germline CDR1 and CDR2: MDHEN and SYDVKM. Researchers took RNA transcripts and amplified the TCR beta CDR3 regions from them. A set of HTBI primers served as the primers for a first-round RT-PCR of the TCR CDR3. In TCRdb, the multiplex PCR reads were re-called with MiXCR into one record per CDR3 protein. The sample carries a few hundred thousand distinct CDR3 sequences, roughly 15% recorded once.

The TCR sequence derives from a young woman with Graves' ophthalmopathy. The rearrangement links TRBV28 to TRBJ2-1, with TRBD2 matching over 12 bases. With the DNA end fitting TRBJ2-7 better, the J assignment may be wrong. The sequenced material came from blood. CDR3 sequence reads: CASSLSTSGGNEQYF. For the CDR3, the DNA is TGTGCCAGCAGTTTATCAACTAGCGGGGGGAATGAGCAGTACTTC.